Listed here are 28 T cell receptor beta chains from one sample, sequenced in a study of blood T cell repertoires in COVID-19. Method: immunoSEQ multiplex PCR; TCRdb's copy keeps in-frame clones and lacks some. Counted here are 180,000 or so clones, approximately 84% occurring once; the ten biggest clones make up around 7%. Sequenced sample: PBMCs or T cells enriched from blood (not recorded which). These receptors came from a man aged 40-50 years who had recovered from COVID-19.

CDR3: CASSKYKGDRGRGEKLFF. In DNA, the CDR3 is TGTGCCAGCAGCAAATATAAGGGGGACAGGGGGCGCGGGGAAAAACTGTTTTTT. V gene TRBV21-1 combines with J gene TRBJ1-4; TRBD1, the table's D call, was not compared with the DNA. TRBV21-1 is marked as a pseudogene. This CDR3 is 18 amino acids long.

CDR3 loop: CASSPNDIRGRGYTF. In DNA, the CDR3 is TGCGCCAGCAGCCCGAATGATATAAGGGGGCGCGGCTACACCTTC. The chain joins TRBV4-3 to TRBJ1-2; 7 bases fit TRBD1. From germline, CDR1 is LGHNA and CDR2 YSLEER. The length of the CDR3 is 15 residues. V gave up 4 bases and J gave up 8 bases; unmatched junction bases: 13.

The CDR3 loop is CASSIVQGYGYTF. CDR3 coding DNA: TGTGCCAGTAGTATAGTCCAGGGCTATGGCTACACCTTC. This chain connects TRBV19 to TRBJ1-2; D may be TRBD1 (5 bases). The V gene's germline CDR1 is LNHDA and CDR2 SQIVND (reference sequence). With 1 base removed from V and 4 bases from J, the gap between germline ends came to 7 bases. The CDR3 is 13 amino acids.

V and J are TRBV28 and TRBJ2-3; 11 nucleotides agree with TRBD2. The germline CDR1 and CDR2 sequences are MDHEN and SYDVKM. CDR3 length: 19 residues. V shed 3 bases and J 2 bases; nucleotides not matched to a gene: 13. In nucleotides, the CDR3 is TGTGCCAGCAGTTTGGGTCTCTATTTTAGCGGGGGGGACACAGATACGCAGTATTTT. It codes for CASSLGLYFSGGDTDTQYF.

This clone was seen only once. This chain uses TRBV4-1 with TRBJ1-2, with D possibly TRBD1 on 5 matching bases. Looked up from germline, CDR1 is MGHRA and CDR2 is YSYEKL. Trimming cost V 1 base and J 6 bases, with 9 bases left between them. The CDR3 is 13 residues long. The CDR3 reads CASSQGAGNGYTF. The CDR3 nucleotides are TGCGCCAGCAGCCAAGGGGCAGGGAATGGCTACACCTTC.

In this sample, this clone turned up once. The CDR3 loop is CASSLSGTGYGYTF. In nucleotides, the CDR3 is TGTGCCAGCAGCTTGTCGGGGACAGGGTATGGCTACACCTTC. The rearrangement links TRBV5-6 to TRBJ1-2, with TRBD1 matching over 9 bases. Germline V gene data show CDR1 as SGHDT and CDR2 as YYEEEE. The CDR3 has 14 residues. The V gene end was trimmed by 1 base and the J gene end by 5 bases; junction bases not matched to a gene: 3.

The genes are TRBV5-6 and TRBJ1-4; 7 bases are shared with TRBD1. Germline V gene sequence: CDR1 SGHDT, CDR2 YYEEEE. The V and J ends lost 1 base and 8 bases, in that order; junction bases with no gene match: 14. This CDR3 comprises 17 residues. The chain's CDR3 is CASSLKQGSGLKEKLFF. CDR3 DNA sequence: TGTGCCAGCAGCTTGAAACAGGGGAGCGGGTTAAAAGAAAAACTGTTTTTT. The entire variable domain, with the rest obtained from reference TRBV5-6 and TRBJ1-4, is as follows: DAGVTQSPTHLIKTRGQQVTLRCSPKSGHDTVSWYQQALGQGPQFIFQYYEEEERQRGNFPDRFSGHQFPNYSSELNVNALLLGDSALYLCASSLKQGSGLKEKLFFGSGTQLSVL.

The chain uses TRBV19 and TRBJ1-4; D remains unclear. V was clipped by 3 bases and J by 7 bases, with 9 bases between them. Germline loops: CDR1 LNHDA, CDR2 SQIVND (reference sequence). This CDR3 spans 13 amino acids. In DNA form, the CDR3 reads TGTGCCAGTAGTATGAACAGTGGTGAAAAACTGTTTTTT. It is translated as CASSMNSGEKLFF. The full variable domain, in which reference TRBV19 and TRBJ1-4 provide the parts outside the CDR3, is DGGITQSPKYLFRKEGQNVTLSCEQNLNHDAMYWYRQDPGQGLRLIYYSQIVNDFQKGDIAEGYSVSREKKESFPLTVTSAQKNPTAFYLCASSMNSGEKLFFGSGTQLSVL.

This clone was observed a handful of times. The V gene is TRBV28, the J gene TRBJ1-3; D might be TRBD1 (5 bases). From germline, CDR1 is MDHEN and CDR2 SYDVKM. V was clipped by 3 bases and J by 0 bases, with 9 bases between them. The CDR3 contains 15 residues. CDR3 bases: TGTGCCAGCAGTTTCGGGGGAATCTCTGGAAACACCATATATTTT. This translates into CASSFGGISGNTIYF.

This sequence joins TRBV7-9 and TRBJ2-2; D remains unclear. The V gene's germline CDR1 is SEHNR and CDR2 FQNEAQ (reference sequence). V was cut by 1 base and J by 2 bases, with 8 bases left in between. The CDR3 is made up of 15 amino acids. This CDR3 is CASSLDSGNTGELFF. The CDR3 DNA is TGTGCCAGCAGCTTAGACTCCGGTAACACCGGGGAGCTGTTTTTT.

The chain combines TRBV4-1 with TRBJ1-2, with D possibly being TRBD1 (6 bases). Per germline, CDR1 MGHRA and CDR2 YSYEKL. The CDR3 covers 16 residues. Trimming removed 4 bases from V and 4 bases from J, with 19 bases in between. The DNA for the CDR3 is TGCGCCAGCAGCCCGGAAGGGGGGGCGCTAATCTATGGCTACACCTTC. Translating gives CASSPEGGALIYGYTF.

The rearrangement joins TRBV11-2 to TRBJ2-2; the D is unclear. The CDR3 consists of 15 residues. Deletions cut 1 base from V and 1 base from J, with 7 bases between. Germline V gives CDR1 SGHAT, CDR2 FQNNGV. The CDR3 here is CASSLVGQNTGELFF. DNA of the CDR3: TGTGCCAGCAGCTTAGTTGGCCAGAACACCGGGGAGCTGTTTTTT.

The chain is built from TRBV6-5 and TRBJ1-1; 9 nucleotides agree with TRBD1. The CDR3 is made up of 13 amino acids. Per germline, CDR1 MNHEY and CDR2 SVGAGI. After removal of 11 bases from V and 3 bases from J, the junction contained 7 bases not matched to a gene. The CDR3 region is CACSGQGYTEAFF. The DNA for the CDR3 is TGTGCCTGTTCGGGACAGGGTTACACTGAAGCTTTCTTT.

The J gene is TRBJ1-2, the V gene TRBV6-5; D gene ambiguous. With 8 bases removed from V and 0 bases from J, the gap between germline ends came to 10 bases. Germline loops: CDR1 MNHEY, CDR2 SVGAGI. CDR3 size: 13 residues. The CDR3 DNA reads as TGTGCCAGCCCCTCCCCAGCTAACTATGGCTACACCTTC. Protein: CASPSPANYGYTF.

The rearrangement joins TRBV24-1 to TRBJ2-2, with D perhaps matching TRBD2 (6 bases). Germline CDR1 and CDR2: KGHDR and SFDVKD. Trimming pared 3 bases from V and 3 bases from J, leaving 13 bases between. The CDR3 has 16 residues. For the CDR3, the DNA is TGTGCCACCAGTGATCCCCGTTCGGGGGACACCGGGGAGCTGTTTTTT. This sequence encodes CATSDPRSGDTGELFF.

This clone was detected once. The chain recombines TRBV2 with TRBJ1-1; no reliable D call. V lost 7 bases and J lost 5, with 20 bases in between. Germline values: CDR1 SNHLY, CDR2 FYNNEI. The CDR3 is 15 amino acids. The chain's CDR3 is CASISLRGVRTEAFF. Here the CDR3 DNA reads TGTGCCAGCATATCCCTCCGGGGTGTGCGGACTGAAGCTTTCTTT.

This chain connects TRBV19 to TRBJ1-6; D might be TRBD1 (5 bases). CDR3 length: 14 residues. V was cut by 7 bases and J by 1 base, with 8 bases left in between. Germline V gene data show CDR1 as LNHDA and CDR2 as SQIVND (reference sequence). The CDR3 DNA reads TGTGCCAGTACCGGGGGGTCCTATAATTCACCCCTCCACTTT. Amino acid sequence: CASTGGSYNSPLHF. The full variable domain, with the rest looked up from reference TRBV19 and TRBJ1-6, is DGGITQSPKYLFRKEGQNVTLSCEQNLNHDAMYWYRQDPGQGLRLIYYSQIVNDFQKGDIAEGYSVSREKKESFPLTVTSAQKNPTAFYLCASTGGSYNSPLHFGNGTRLTVT.

The gene calls are TRBV5-1 and TRBJ1-2, with TRBD1 identical over 7 bases. CDR1 SGHRS and CDR2 YFSETQ come from the germline V gene. This CDR3 comprises 13 residues. The V segment lost 4 bases and the J segment 8 bases; nucleotides outside the gene matches: 8. The CDR3 DNA follows: TGCGCCAGCAGCCCTGACAGGGCTTACGGCTACACCTTC. Its protein is CASSPDRAYGYTF.

The chain is built from TRBV4-3 and TRBJ1-4; TRBD1 matches 8 bases. V shed 4 bases, J shed 7 bases, and the junction held 20 bases outside the gene matches. The CDR3 is made up of 19 amino acids. Per the germline V gene, CDR1 is LGHNA and CDR2 is YSLEER. Here the CDR3 reads CASSLSTGTGNPNGEKLFF. The CDR3 DNA sequence: TGCGCCAGCAGCCTCTCCACCGGGACAGGTAATCCAAATGGTGAAAAACTGTTTTTT.

This chain uses TRBV12-3 or TRBV12-4 with TRBJ1-2, with no clear D. Trimming took 5 bases from V and 4 from J, leaving 11 bases between them. This CDR3 spans 13 amino acids. CDR3 protein: CASSQSSGYGYTF. As DNA, the CDR3 is TGTGCCAGCAGTCAGTCCTCAGGCTATGGCTACACCTTC.

The chain employs TRBV7-9 and TRBJ1-2, with 9 bases that match TRBD1. The CDR3 loop spans 14 amino acids. With V trimmed by 0 bases and J by 4 bases, 0 bases remained unmatched. Germline CDR1 is SEHNR and CDR2 is FQNEAQ (reference sequence). CDR3 sequence reads: CASSLADRGYGYTF. DNA of the CDR3: TGTGCCAGCAGCTTAGCGGACAGGGGCTATGGCTACACCTTC.

The chain couples TRBV7-2 to TRBJ2-5; no clear D gene. CDR3 size: 14 residues. The V gene lost 2 bases and the J gene lost 2 bases, with 9 bases spanning the gap. The germline V gene encodes CDR1 SGHTA and CDR2 FQGNSA. The CDR3 region is CASSLMFHQETQYF. The CDR3 DNA reads as TGTGCCAGCAGCTTAATGTTTCATCAAGAGACCCAGTACTTC.

The chain combines TRBV6-5 with TRBJ1-3; D is possibly TRBD1 (5 bases). The CDR3 is 16 residues long. Germline V gene data show CDR1 as MNHEY and CDR2 as SVGAGI. V was trimmed by 0 bases and J by 0 bases, leaving 9 bases between them. In nucleotides, the CDR3 is TGTGCCAGCAGTTACTCTGACAGCCACTCTGGAAACACCATATATTTT. As protein: CASSYSDSHSGNTIYF.

The chain has TRBV10-3 and TRBJ1-3; 7 bases match TRBD1. The CDR3 sequence is 17 residues long. V shed 3 bases and J 0 bases; nucleotides not matched to a gene: 8. The germline V gene encodes CDR1 ENHRY and CDR2 SYGVKD. The CDR3 sequence: CAISDTGDGHSGNTIYF. In DNA form, the CDR3 reads TGTGCCATCAGTGACACAGGGGACGGACACTCTGGAAACACCATATATTTT.

This sequence joins TRBV5-1 and TRBJ1-6, with D tentatively TRBD1 (6 bases). Trimming took off 0 bases at V and 10 bases at J, with 14 bases between the two ends. The CDR3 sequence is 15 residues long. CDR1 is SGHRS, CDR2 YFSETQ, per germline. For the CDR3, the DNA is TGCGCCAGCAGCTTGGGATGGCAGGGGCTATCACCCCTCCACTTT. Translated, it gives CASSLGWQGLSPLHF.

The V and J genes are TRBV19 and TRBJ1-5; no firm D call. Germline values: CDR1 LNHDA, CDR2 SQIVND (reference sequence). Trimming shortened V by 6 bases and J by 2 bases, and 14 bases separated the two germline ends. The CDR3 covers 15 residues. The CDR3 sequence is CASSREPSGNQPQHF. DNA for the CDR3: TGTGCCAGTAGCCGAGAACCGAGCGGCAATCAGCCCCAGCATTTT. The variable domain in full, completed from reference TRBV19 and TRBJ1-5, reads DGGITQSPKYLFRKEGQNVTLSCEQNLNHDAMYWYRQDPGQGLRLIYYSQIVNDFQKGDIAEGYSVSREKKESFPLTVTSAQKNPTAFYLCASSREPSGNQPQHFGDGTRLSIL.

This chain links TRBV9 with TRBJ1-6; D is ambiguous. In germline, CDR1 is SGDLS, CDR2 YYNGEE. The CDR3 length is 16 residues. V dropped 0 bases and J dropped 9 bases, with 16 bases sitting between them. The CDR3 nucleotides read TGTGCCAGCAGCGTAGAAGGGTCAGGACGGGGTTCACCCCTCCACTTT. Protein product: CASSVEGSGRGSPLHF.

This chain uses TRBV5-4 with TRBJ1-1; D perhaps matches TRBD1 (6 bases). The CDR3 contains 15 residues. From germline, CDR1 is SGHNT and CDR2 YYREEE (reference sequence). Trimming left V 4 bases short and J 2 bases short, with 15 bases between. CDR3 DNA sequence: TGTGCCAGCAGCCCGAACAGGGTTTTAAACACTGAAGCTTTCTTT. It is translated as CASSPNRVLNTEAFF. The variable domain in full, with the rest retrieved from reference TRBV5-4 and TRBJ1-1, is ETGVTQSPTHLIKTRGQQVTLRCSSQSGHNTVSWYQQALGQGPQFIFQYYREEENGRGNFPPRFSGLQFPNYSSELNVNALELDDSALYLCASSPNRVLNTEAFFGQGTRLTVV.